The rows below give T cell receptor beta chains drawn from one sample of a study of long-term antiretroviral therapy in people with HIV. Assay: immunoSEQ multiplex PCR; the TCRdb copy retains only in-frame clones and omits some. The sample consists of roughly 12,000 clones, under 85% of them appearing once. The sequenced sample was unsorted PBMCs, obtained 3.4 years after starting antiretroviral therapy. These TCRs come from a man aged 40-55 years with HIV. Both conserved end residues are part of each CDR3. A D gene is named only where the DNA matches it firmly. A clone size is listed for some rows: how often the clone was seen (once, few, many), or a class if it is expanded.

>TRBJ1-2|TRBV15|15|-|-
CATSREKGDRYGYTF
TGTGCCACCAGCAGAGAGAAGGGTGATCGCTATGGCTACACCTTC
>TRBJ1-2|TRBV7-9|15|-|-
CASSINVLGAGGYTF
TGTGCCAGCAGCATTAACGTCTTAGGGGCCGGTGGCTACACCTTC
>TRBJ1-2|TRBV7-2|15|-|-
CASRVGGPSHYGYTF
TGTGCCAGCAGGGTAGGGGGACCCTCACACTATGGCTACACCTTC
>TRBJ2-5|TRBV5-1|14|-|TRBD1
CASSPRDSTQTQYF
TGCGCCAGCAGCCCCCGGGACAGCACGCAGACCCAGTACTTC
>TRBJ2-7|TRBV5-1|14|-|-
CASSRDASSYEQYF
TGCGCCAGCAGCCGGGACGCTAGCTCCTACGAGCAGTACTTC
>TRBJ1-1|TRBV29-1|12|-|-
CSVVGAGTEAFF
TGCAGCGTTGTGGGGGCTGGCACTGAAGCTTTCTTT
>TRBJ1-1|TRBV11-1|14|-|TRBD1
CASSARGQVTEAFF
TGTGCCAGCTCCGCCAGGGGGCAAGTCACTGAAGCTTTCTTT
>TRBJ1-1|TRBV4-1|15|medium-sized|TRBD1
CASSQGQGDTSEAFF
TGCGCCAGCAGCCAAGGACAGGGAGACACTTCTGAAGCTTTCTTT
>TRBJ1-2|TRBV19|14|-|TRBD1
CASSKDRGVGGYTF
TGTGCCAGTAGTAAGGACAGGGGAGTCGGTGGCTACACCTTC
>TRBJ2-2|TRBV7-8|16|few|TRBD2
CASSLRLAGEAGELFF
TGTGCCAGCAGCTTACGACTAGCGGGAGAAGCCGGGGAGCTGTTTTTT